Detailed here is one TCR beta chain. What it binds is not known. These data come from a study of CD8 T cells in Susac syndrome. Study-level findings and limits: Only a relatively small number of individuals were included in the TCR sequencing and HLA analysis.

Germline V gives CDR1 SGHRS, CDR2 YFSETQ. This CDR3 is built from 15 residues. V shed 1 base, J shed 5 bases, and the junction held 2 bases outside the gene matches. Controls comprised healthy donors matched for age and sex. The TEMRA cells underwent FACS enrichment, while the CD8+ and CD4+ T cells underwent negative isolation. Random hexamers primed reverse transcription of about 0.5 to 1 ug RNA. An immunoSEQ multiplex PCR generated amplified TCR beta CDR3 products spanning 54 Vbeta and 13 Jbeta. TCRdb fed the immunoSEQ multiplex PCR reads into MiXCR, producing one record per CDR3 protein. The data contain over 80,000 distinct CDR3 sequences, approximately 92% of them seen just once; the ten biggest clones take up around 0.32%.

The TCR comes from a human donor in good health. The chain employs TRBV5-1 and TRBJ2-3, with 12 bases fitting TRBD1. Sequencing was done on a sample of CD8+ T cells from PBMCs. The CDR3 region has the DNA TGCGCCAGCAGCTTGCGGGACAGGGGGCAAGATACGCAGTATTTT. It encodes CASSLRDRGQDTQYF.